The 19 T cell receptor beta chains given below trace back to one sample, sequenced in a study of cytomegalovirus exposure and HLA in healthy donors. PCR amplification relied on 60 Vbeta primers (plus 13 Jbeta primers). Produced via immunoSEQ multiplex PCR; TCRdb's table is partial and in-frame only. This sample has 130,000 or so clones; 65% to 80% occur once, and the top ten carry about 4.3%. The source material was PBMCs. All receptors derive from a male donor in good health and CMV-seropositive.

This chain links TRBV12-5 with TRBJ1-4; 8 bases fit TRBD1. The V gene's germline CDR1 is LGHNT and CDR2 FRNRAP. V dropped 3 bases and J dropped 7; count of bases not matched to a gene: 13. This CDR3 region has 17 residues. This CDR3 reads CASGFRTYRGGVEKLFF. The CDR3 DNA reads TGTGCTAGTGGTTTCCGTACTTACAGGGGGGGAGTTGAAAAACTGTTTTTT.

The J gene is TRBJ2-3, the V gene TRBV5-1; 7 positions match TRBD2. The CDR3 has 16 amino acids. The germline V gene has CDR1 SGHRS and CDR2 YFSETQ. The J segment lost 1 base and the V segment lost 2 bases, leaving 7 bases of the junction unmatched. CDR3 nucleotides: TGCGCCAGCAGCTTCGAGCGGGGTAGGGGCACAGATACGCAGTATTTT. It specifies CASSFERGRGTDTQYF.

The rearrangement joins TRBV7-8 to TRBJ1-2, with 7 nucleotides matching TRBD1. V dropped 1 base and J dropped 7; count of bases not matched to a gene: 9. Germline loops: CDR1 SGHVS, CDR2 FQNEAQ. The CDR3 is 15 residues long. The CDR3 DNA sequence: TGTGCCAGCAGCTTAGGGCTGTCAGGGGGAGGTGGCTACACCTTC. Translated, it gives CASSLGLSGGGGYTF.

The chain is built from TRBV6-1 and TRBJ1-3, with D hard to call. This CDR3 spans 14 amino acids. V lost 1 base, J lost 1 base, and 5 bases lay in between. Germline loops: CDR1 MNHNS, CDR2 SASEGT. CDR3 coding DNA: TGTGCCAGCAGTGAAGGAGAATCTGGAAACACCATATATTTT. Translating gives CASSEGESGNTIYF.

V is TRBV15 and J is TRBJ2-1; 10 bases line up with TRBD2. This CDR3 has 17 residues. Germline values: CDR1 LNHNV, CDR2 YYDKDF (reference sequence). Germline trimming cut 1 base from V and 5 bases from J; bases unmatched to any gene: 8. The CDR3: CATSRGGAGGKDNEQFF. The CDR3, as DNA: TGTGCCACCAGCAGAGGTGGAGCGGGGGGGAAGGACAATGAGCAGTTCTTC.

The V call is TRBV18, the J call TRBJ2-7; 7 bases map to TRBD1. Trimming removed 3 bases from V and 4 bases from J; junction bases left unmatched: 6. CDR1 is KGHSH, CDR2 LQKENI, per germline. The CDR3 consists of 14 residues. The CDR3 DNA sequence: TGTGCCAGCTCACCCGGAAGACAGGGATACGAGCAGTACTTC. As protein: CASSPGRQGYEQYF.

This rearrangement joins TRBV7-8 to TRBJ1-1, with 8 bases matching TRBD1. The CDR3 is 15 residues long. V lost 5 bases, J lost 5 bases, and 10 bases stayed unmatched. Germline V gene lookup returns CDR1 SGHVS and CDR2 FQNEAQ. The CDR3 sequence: CASSPPDRAGTEAFF. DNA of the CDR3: TGTGCCAGCAGCCCCCCGGACAGGGCGGGGACTGAAGCTTTCTTT. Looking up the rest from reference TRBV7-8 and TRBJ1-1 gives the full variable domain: GAGVSQSPRYKVAKRGQDVALRCDPISGHVSLFWYQQALGQGPEFLTYFQNEAQLDKSGLPSDRFFAERPEGSVSTLKIQRTQQEDSAVYLCASSPPDRAGTEAFFGQGTRLTVV.

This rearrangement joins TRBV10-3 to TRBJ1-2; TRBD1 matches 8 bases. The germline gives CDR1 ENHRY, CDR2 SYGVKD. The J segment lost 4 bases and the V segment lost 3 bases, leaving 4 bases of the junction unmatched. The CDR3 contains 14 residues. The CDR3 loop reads CAISEGQGPYGYTF. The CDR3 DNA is TGTGCCATCAGTGAAGGACAGGGACCCTATGGCTACACCTTC.

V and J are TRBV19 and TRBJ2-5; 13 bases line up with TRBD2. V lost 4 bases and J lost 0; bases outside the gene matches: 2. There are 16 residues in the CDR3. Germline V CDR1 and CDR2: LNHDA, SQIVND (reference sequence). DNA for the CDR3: TGTGCCAGTAGTAAACTAGCGGGGGGGTACCAAGAGACCCAGTACTTC. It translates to CASSKLAGGYQETQYF. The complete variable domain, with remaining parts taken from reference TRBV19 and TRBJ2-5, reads DGGITQSPKYLFRKEGQNVTLSCEQNLNHDAMYWYRQDPGQGLRLIYYSQIVNDFQKGDIAEGYSVSREKKESFPLTVTSAQKNPTAFYLCASSKLAGGYQETQYFGPGTRLLVL.

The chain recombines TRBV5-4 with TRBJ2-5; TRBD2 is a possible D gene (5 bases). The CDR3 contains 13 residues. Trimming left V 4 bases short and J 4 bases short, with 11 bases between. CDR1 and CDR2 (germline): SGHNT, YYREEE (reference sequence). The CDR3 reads CASSQDFGETQYF. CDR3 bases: TGTGCCAGCAGCCAGGACTTCGGAGAGACCCAGTACTTC.

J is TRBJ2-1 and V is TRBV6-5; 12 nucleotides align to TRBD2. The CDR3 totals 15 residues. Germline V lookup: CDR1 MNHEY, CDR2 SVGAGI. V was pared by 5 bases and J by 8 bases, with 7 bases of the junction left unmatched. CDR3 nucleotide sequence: TGTGCCAGCAGTCTCCTAGCGGGAGGGCCCTATGAGCAGTTCTTC. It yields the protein CASSLLAGGPYEQFF.

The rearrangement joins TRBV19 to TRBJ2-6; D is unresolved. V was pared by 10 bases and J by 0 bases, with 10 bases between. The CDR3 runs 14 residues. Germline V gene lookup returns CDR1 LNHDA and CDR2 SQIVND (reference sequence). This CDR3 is CATQSFSGANVLTF. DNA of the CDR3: TGTGCCACCCAGTCCTTCTCTGGGGCCAACGTCCTGACTTTC.

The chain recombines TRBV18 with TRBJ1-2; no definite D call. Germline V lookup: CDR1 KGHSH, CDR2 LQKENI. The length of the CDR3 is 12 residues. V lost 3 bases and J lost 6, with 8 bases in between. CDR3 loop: CASSPGPDGYTF. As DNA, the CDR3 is TGTGCCAGCTCACCGGGCCCCGATGGCTACACCTTC.

The CDR3 bases are TGTGCCAGCAGTTACAACGGGGGAAAAAACATTCAGTACTTC. Encoded protein: CASSYNGGKNIQYF. The chain uses TRBV6-5 and TRBJ2-4; a possible D gene is TRBD2 (6 bases). CDR3 length: 14 amino acids. Germline CDR1 MNHEY, CDR2 SVGAGI. V lost 2 bases, J lost 4 bases, and 9 bases lay in between.

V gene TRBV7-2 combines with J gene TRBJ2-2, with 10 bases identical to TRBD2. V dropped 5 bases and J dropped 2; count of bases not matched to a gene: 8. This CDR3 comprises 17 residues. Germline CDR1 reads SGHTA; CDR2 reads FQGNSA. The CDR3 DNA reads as TGTGCCAGCAGCACTCCTAGCGGGGGCCACAACACCGGGGAGCTGTTTTTT. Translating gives CASSTPSGGHNTGELFF. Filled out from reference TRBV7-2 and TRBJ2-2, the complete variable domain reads GAGVSQSPSNKVTEKGKDVELRCDPISGHTALYWYRQSLGQGLEFLIYFQGNSAPDKSGLPSDRFSAERTGGSVSTLTIQRTQQEDSAVYLCASSTPSGGHNTGELFFGEGSRLTVL.

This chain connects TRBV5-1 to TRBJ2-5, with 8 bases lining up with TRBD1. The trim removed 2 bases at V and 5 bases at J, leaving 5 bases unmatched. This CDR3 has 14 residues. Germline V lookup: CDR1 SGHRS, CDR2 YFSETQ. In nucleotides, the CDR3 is TGCGCCAGCAGCTTCGGACAGGGTTCGGAGACCCAGTACTTC. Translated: CASSFGQGSETQYF.

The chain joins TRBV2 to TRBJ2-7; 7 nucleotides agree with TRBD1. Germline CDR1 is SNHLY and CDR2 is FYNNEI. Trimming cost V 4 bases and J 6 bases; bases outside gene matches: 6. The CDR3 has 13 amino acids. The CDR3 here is CASSVQGVLEQYF. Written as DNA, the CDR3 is TGTGCCAGCAGTGTCCAGGGGGTTCTCGAGCAGTACTTC.

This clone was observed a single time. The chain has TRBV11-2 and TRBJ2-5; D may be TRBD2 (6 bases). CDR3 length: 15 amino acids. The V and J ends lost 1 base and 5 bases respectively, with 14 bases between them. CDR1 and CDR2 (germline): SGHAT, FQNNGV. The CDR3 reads CASSLGGFGGETQYF. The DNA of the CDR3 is TGTGCCAGCAGCTTAGGGGGGTTTGGAGGGGAGACCCAGTACTTC.

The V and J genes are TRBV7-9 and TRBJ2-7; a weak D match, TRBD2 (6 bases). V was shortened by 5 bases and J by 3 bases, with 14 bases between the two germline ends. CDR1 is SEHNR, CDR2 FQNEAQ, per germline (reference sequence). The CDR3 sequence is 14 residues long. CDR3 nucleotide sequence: TGTGCCAGCAGCGGGCGGGGACCGTTCTACGAGCAGTACTTC. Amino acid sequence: CASSGRGPFYEQYF.